This TCR beta chain appears in the sequencing data of a study of shared clonotypes between healthy human individuals (dated by TCRdb to the early 2020s). General notes on the study: The cohort included three men and a couple of women between 18 and 49 years of age. The study deeply sequenced blood TCR repertoires of about 5 healthy adults to estimate repertoire size and the extent of clonotype sharing between individuals. For each donor, three plates each were used for CD4 naive and CD4 memory, two plates were used for CD8 naive, and one plate was used for CD8 memory. Different laboratories and diverse techniques were used to prepare libraries and sequence TCR repertoires, to increase sequencing depth and limit assay-specific biases. Between about 0.85 and 9.5 billion PBMCs per donor were obtained by leukapheresis.

This clone was counted a single time. Which antigen it targets is not known. No base-level quality is on record; no much larger clone is a single base apart. Using the deep immunoSEQ assay, TCR CDR3 regions were amplified from genomic DNA by multiplex PCR. Genomic DNA extracted from each cell subset was distributed evenly over all wells of several immunoSEQ 96-well plates, and each plate served as one replicate. For sorted subsets, about 200 ng genomic DNA, equal to approximately 30,000 T cell genomes, was loaded into each replicate PCR. The purified libraries were quantified using a Qubit 3.0 fluorometer, sized with a Bioanalyzer 2100, and then quantified again using the KAPA Library Quantification kit. Each immunoSEQ 96-well plate was sequenced on its own single-read 150-cycle Illumina NextSeq 550 flow cell. Turning to the authors' computational methods: Because the immunoSEQ output included only junctional sequences and no quality scores, the filtering could not be the same as the filtering used for full-length reads. Sequences were annotated with PyIR, a Python wrapper for IgBLAST v1.9, using IMGT germline references to assign V/J genes and CDR3. Reads with weak V/J assignments (E-value above 1e-6), missing CDR3, stop codons, out-of-frame junctions, or ambiguous translated residues were removed. V3J clonotypes were defined as sequences sharing the same inferred V gene, J gene, and CDR3 amino acid sequence. To compute the percentage overlap between repertoires, the number of shared unique clonotypes was divided by the size of the smaller repertoire. Three approaches were used to assess repertoire richness: RTK rarefaction, the Chao1 estimator, and Recon v2.1 estimates of unobserved clonotypes. Generation probabilities for all TCRbeta clonotypes obtained by the gDNA method from a handful of donors were computed using OLGA. Here the immuneACCESS table is served through TCRdb, limited to in-frame sequences with V and J called. Missing clones are a known gap in these copies; in checked studies unresolved V genes cover under half, and the rest lacks a known reason. Clonal size and the V and J genes are those of that table, whereas D and trimming came from the DNA. The sample table contains about 2.1 million clones; only one count was recorded for just over 90% of them. The ten top clones hold approximately 1.6% of the sample.

CD8 naive samples were obtained by positive selection for CCR7 among CD45RO-negative cells, yielding a CD45RA+CCR7+ population from which TemRA cells were excluded. Healthy HIV-negative adults with no recently reported acute infections or vaccinations were included as donors. Only Caucasian adults living in Nashville, Tennessee, USA were represented among the donors. After blood collection by leukapheresis, PBMCs were isolated using Ficoll-Histopaque density gradient centrifugation and then cryopreserved in the vapor phase of liquid nitrogen. Analytical flow cytometry was used to check the purity and quantity of each magnetically sorted T cell population. Genomic DNA was isolated from every sorted fraction and measured by UV absorbance on a Nanodrop 2000c. Here is what the overall study found, with its caveats: When a few donors were compared, the shared fraction of clonotypes was approximately 5% for naive CD4, about 4% for naive CD8, 2% to 2.5% for memory CD4, and 0.3% to 0.5% for memory CD8. Clonotypes shared by all four sorted-subset donors showed higher generation probabilities than non-shared clonotypes. Sampling was restricted to blood, and TCR repertoires in tissues likely differ from the TCR repertoires found in blood. The genetic and exposure-history diversity represented was limited by the small number of donors. Incomplete sequencing was indicated by rarefaction of sorted-subset datasets, despite the large sequencing depth. Naive subsets generally had larger estimated clonotype richness than memory subsets. Based on pairwise subsampling, the degree of clonotype sharing among donors was expected to be affected by sequencing depth.

The sample was naive CD8+ T cells from PBMCs. The cell subset or site label, read with the paper, signifies: CD45RA+CCR7+. This TCR was sampled from a man between 18 and 29 years old in good health. Some clones in this sample may be carry-over from other donors' samples.

The DNA reads TGTGCCAGCAGTGACCCCCTTCTTAGTTGTAGCGGGAGGCCAGATACGCAGTATTTT. It encodes CASSDPLLSCSGRPDTQYF. The chain links TRBV6-4 with TRBJ2-3; the central 10 bases match TRBD2. The CDR3 runs 19 residues from the cysteine to the phenylalanine. CDR3 DNA is the only sequence kept; it has 57 bases, read in frame from the first base. CDR1 MRHNA and CDR2 SNTAGT were looked up in the germline V gene. The V end gives up 2 bases and the J end 4 bases, leaving 15 bases in the junction not matched to a gene.